These T cell receptor beta chains were read from a single sample in a study of cytomegalovirus exposure and HLA in healthy donors. The table came from immunoSEQ multiplex PCR; TCRdb's copy has only in-frame clones and leaves some out. The profile covers about 150,000 clones, with 79% appearing a single time and roughly 6.3% taken by the ten largest. The source material was PBMCs. These receptors all stem from a man between 50 and 59 years old in good health and CMV-seropositive. Each CDR3 is given with its conserved first and last residue. The order of the fields is clone size, D gene, CDR3 length, V gene, J gene, CDR3 DNA, CDR3 protein. The D gene is left open where the match is weak. Clone size is given for some rows only: seen once, a few or many times, or a class if the clone is expanded.

>-|TRBD1|14|TRBV19|TRBJ1-2
TGTGCCAGCAGGTCCGGGACAGGGATCTATGGCTACACCTTC
CASRSGTGIYGYTF
>-|TRBD2|14|TRBV30|TRBJ2-7
TGTGCCTGGATGGCGACTAGCGGGAGTCACGAGCAGTACTTC
CAWMATSGSHEQYF
>-|-|15|TRBV28|TRBJ2-7
TGTGCCAGCAGTGTCTACTGGGGGGACTCGTGGGAGCAGTACTTC
CASSVYWGDSWEQYF
>once|TRBD2|16|TRBV5-1|TRBJ2-1
TGCGCCAGCAGCCTGGGCGCGGCTAGCGGGCAGAATGAGCAGTTCTTC
CASSLGAASGQNEQFF
>-|-|13|TRBV7-2|TRBJ2-7
TGTGCCAGCAGCTTAGCGTACAAGCGGGAGCAGTACTTC
CASSLAYKREQYF
>-|TRBD1|18|TRBV5-4|TRBJ2-2
TGTGCCAGCAGCTCGCCCGGGACAGGGGGTTTCAGCACCGGGGAGCTGTTTTTT
CASSSPGTGGFSTGELFF
>-|TRBD2|17|TRBV18|TRBJ2-1
TGTGCCAGCTCGCGTGGGACTAGCGGGAGAGGTTCAAATGAGCAGTTCTTC
CASSRGTSGRGSNEQFF
>once|-|13|TRBV9|TRBJ2-1
TGTGCCAGCAGTATTAGCGGTTACAATGAGCAGTTCTTC
CASSISGYNEQFF
>-|-|15|TRBV30|TRBJ2-3
TGTGCCTGGAACACTAAGGCGCGACTAACAGATACGCAGTATTTT
CAWNTKARLTDTQYF
>-|-|15|TRBV10-3|TRBJ2-1
TGTGCCATCAGTGAAAGTCGGGAAATCTACAATGAGCAGTTCTTC
CAISESREIYNEQFF
>-|TRBD2|20|TRBV19|TRBJ2-2
TGTGCCAGTAGTGCCGCCTCTTTGTGGAGCGGGAGGGCCAAGACCGGGGAGCTGTTTTTT
CASSAASLWSGRAKTGELFF
>-|TRBD1|16|TRBV28|TRBJ2-3
TGTGCCAGCAGCACACATACAGGGGGCGGGAGAGATACGCAGTATTTT
CASSTHTGGGRDTQYF
>-|-|14|TRBV19|TRBJ2-1
TGTGCCAGTAGTATTCGGGGAGCCTACAATGAGCAGTTCTTC
CASSIRGAYNEQFF
>-|-|15|TRBV28|TRBJ2-5
TGTGCCAGCAGTTTGTCCGGGACTGGTCGAGAGACCCAGTACTTC
CASSLSGTGRETQYF
>-|-|16|TRBV28|TRBJ2-7
TGTGCCAGCAGTTTATCGGCTGGTACGGGGGCCTACGAGCAGTACTTC
CASSLSAGTGAYEQYF
>-|-|13|TRBV5-1|TRBJ2-1
TGCGCCAGCAGTGGGACACCTTACAATGAGCAGTTCTTC
CASSGTPYNEQFF
>-|-|13|TRBV27|TRBJ2-7
TGTGCCAGCAGTTTGAGGCGGTCCTACGAGCAGTACTTC
CASSLRRSYEQYF
>-|TRBD2|16|TRBV29-1|TRBJ2-1
TGCAGCGTTGACCAGTCTAGCGGGAGAGGGGGGAATGAGCAGTTCTTC
CSVDQSSGRGGNEQFF
>few|TRBD1|15|TRBV28|TRBJ1-1
TGTGCCAGCAGCAATACTGGACAGGGGCCGACTGAAGCTTTCTTT
CASSNTGQGPTEAFF
>-|TRBD1|15|TRBV7-8|TRBJ1-1
TGTGCCAGCAGCTTATTCCCGGGACAGGAAGCTGAAGCTTTCTTT
CASSLFPGQEAEAFF
>-|-|14|TRBV9|TRBJ1-1
TGTGCCAGCAGCGTAGCTACGTCCAACACTGAAGCTTTCTTT
CASSVATSNTEAFF
>-|-|16|TRBV5-1|TRBJ2-3
TGCGCCAGCAGCTTGGATGGGGGGGCTGGCACAGATACGCAGTATTTT
CASSLDGGAGTDTQYF
>-|-|15|TRBV5-1|TRBJ2-5
TGCGCCAGCAGCTCCCGAGGGACGGCGGGGGAGACCCAGTACTTC
CASSSRGTAGETQYF
>once|TRBD2|15|TRBV5-1|TRBJ2-2
TGCGCCAGCAGCTTGGAGGGAGGGCCACCCGGGGAGCTGTTTTTT
CASSLEGGPPGELFF
>-|-|15|TRBV28|TRBJ2-4
TGTGCCAGCAGCCCCGAGAGGGTACCCAAAAACATTCAGTACTTC
CASSPERVPKNIQYF
>once|-|12|TRBV5-8|TRBJ1-2
TGTGCCAGCAGCTTGCTGTCGGAGGGCTACACCTTC
CASSLLSEGYTF
>-|-|14|TRBV10-1|TRBJ2-1
TGCGCCAGCAGTGAGCGGGAGACCTACAATGAGCAGTTCTTC
CASSERETYNEQFF
>-|-|16|TRBV18|TRBJ2-2
TGTGCCAGCTCACCACGTCAGGACAGATCCACCGGGGAGCTGTTTTTT
CASSPRQDRSTGELFF
>few|TRBD2|15|TRBV5-1|TRBJ2-7
TGCGCCAGCAGCGCCGAACCGGGACTACGCTACGAGCAGTACTTC
CASSAEPGLRYEQYF
>-|-|15|TRBV2|TRBJ2-3
TGTGCCAGCAGTGGTTGGGACACGGTAATGGATACGCAGTATTTT
CASSGWDTVMDTQYF
>few|TRBD1|19|TRBV10-1|TRBJ1-3
TGCGCCAGCAGATTATACCGGGACAGGGGGCGAGTCACTGGAAACACCATATATTTT
CASRLYRDRGRVTGNTIYF
>-|-|14|TRBV6-1|TRBJ1-2
TGTGCCAGCAGTGAACGTGGAGAAACCTATGGCTACACCTTC
CASSERGETYGYTF
>-|TRBD2|14|TRBV7-9|TRBJ2-5
TGTTCCAGCAGCCTGGGGGGGGGTACGGAGACCCAGTACTTC
CSSSLGGGTETQYF
>-|TRBD2|15|TRBV5-1|TRBJ2-7
TGCGCCAGCAGCTTGGATTGGAGCGGGAACTACGAGCAGTACTTC
CASSLDWSGNYEQYF
>-|-|15|TRBV5-1|TRBJ2-3
TGCGCCAGCAGCAGGACACTGGGAATCACAGATACGCAGTATTTT
CASSRTLGITDTQYF
>-|TRBD2|15|TRBV4-1|TRBJ2-4
TGCGCCAGTGGCGCGGGGCTAGCGGGCAAAAACATTCAGTACTTC
CASGAGLAGKNIQYF
>-|-|14|TRBV5-1|TRBJ1-4
TGCGCCAGCAGTCAGGGTGCAACTAATGAAAAACTGTTTTTT
CASSQGATNEKLFF